Following are 28 T cell receptor beta chains from one sample sequenced in a study of vaccination and CD4 T cells after COVID-19. The antigens for these receptors are not known. Specified treatment: roughly 11-day PBMC culture with coronavirus spike peptide pools or control peptides (ViraFEST assay). Cultured CD4+ T cell DNA was sequenced using the Oncomine TCR Beta short-read assay. TCRdb re-called the PCR reads with MiXCR, one entry per CDR3 protein. The sample gives approximately 15,000 distinct CDR3 sequences, around 40% of which show up once; about 9.4% is in the top ten. Sequencing was carried out using CD4+ T cells from blood, cultured in vitro. These receptors came from a human donor who had recovered from COVID-19.

This clonotype was counted between two and nine times. The V call is TRBV24-1, the J call TRBJ2-3; possibly TRBD1 or TRBD2 for D (5 bases each). V was cut by 0 bases and J by 4 bases, with 13 bases left in between. Germline CDR1 reads KGHDR; CDR2 reads SFDVKD. This CDR3 is built from 16 residues. CDR3 DNA: TGTGCCACCAGTGATTTGAAGACGGGGCCGGCAGATACGCAGTATTTT. Its translation is CATSDLKTGPADTQYF.

V is TRBV20-1 and J is TRBJ2-3, with TRBD2 matching 10 bases. Trimming at V came to 6 bases and at J to 1 base, leaving 4 bases not matched to a gene. Germline CDR1 and CDR2: DFQATT and SNEGSKA (reference sequence). CDR3 length equals 14 residues. The CDR3 DNA reads TGCAGTGCAAGTGGACTAGCGGGCACAGATACGCAGTATTTT. Translation gives CSASGLAGTDTQYF.

This sequence joins TRBV19 and TRBJ2-6; no clear D. The V end was cut by 4 bases, the J end by 0 bases, with 7 bases between. Germline V gene lookup returns CDR1 LNHDA and CDR2 SQIVND (reference sequence). The CDR3 contains 15 residues. CDR3: CASSSGNSGANVLTF. In DNA form, the CDR3 reads TGTGCCAGTAGTAGCGGAAACTCTGGGGCCAACGTCCTGACTTTC. Based on the CDR3 plus reference TRBV19 and TRBJ2-6, the full variable domain is DGGITQSPKYLFRKEGQNVTLSCEQNLNHDAMYWYRQDPGQGLRLIYYSQIVNDFQKGDIAEGYSVSREKKESFPLTVTSAQKNPTAFYLCASSSGNSGANVLTFGAGSRLTVL.

A few counts support this clonotype. The rearrangement uses TRBV2 and TRBJ1-5, with D possibly matching TRBD1 (6 bases). Germline V lookup: CDR1 SNHLY, CDR2 FYNNEI. The CDR3 runs 15 residues. V was shortened by 5 bases and J by 5 bases, with 16 bases between the two germline ends. CDR3 bases: TGTGCCAGCAGTTTAATGAGGGGGGGAGATCAGCCCCAGCATTTT. It is translated as CASSLMRGGDQPQHF.

The chain uses TRBV3-1 and TRBJ1-4; D gene uncertain. Germline lookup yields CDR1 LGHDT and CDR2 YNNKEL (reference sequence). With 0 bases removed from V and 7 bases from J, the gap between germline ends came to 9 bases. The CDR3 covers 14 residues. CDR3: CASSQEGVAEKLFF. The CDR3 region has the DNA TGTGCCAGCAGCCAAGAGGGAGTTGCTGAAAAACTGTTTTTT.

There are a few counts of this clonotype. CDR3 in amino acids: CSASSLRGTGGFEQYF. In nucleotides, the CDR3 is TGCAGTGCTAGTTCCCTACGCGGGACAGGGGGTTTTGAGCAGTACTTC. The chain recombines TRBV20-1 with TRBJ2-7, with TRBD1 identical over 11 bases. The trim removed 3 bases at V and 7 bases at J, leaving 14 bases unmatched. Germline V gives CDR1 DFQATT, CDR2 SNEGSKA (reference sequence). The CDR3 runs to 16 residues.

The chain couples TRBV6-1 to TRBJ2-3; 14 bases fit TRBD2. This CDR3 is 21 amino acids long. With 4 bases clipped from V and 0 bases from J, the junction kept 15 bases outside the gene matches. Germline V gene sequence: CDR1 MNHNS, CDR2 SASEGT. The CDR3 region is CASSAWARTSGRIGSTDTQYF. CDR3 coding DNA: TGTGCCAGCAGTGCGTGGGCCCGGACTAGCGGGAGGATAGGGAGCACAGATACGCAGTATTTT.

The rearrangement uses TRBV11-2 and TRBJ2-7; D not resolved. V lost 4 bases, J lost 0 bases, and 10 bases lay in between. Germline CDR1 is SGHAT and CDR2 is FQNNGV. The CDR3 extends over 14 amino acids. Here the CDR3 DNA reads TGTGCCAGCAGCTCCAGTATTGGCTCCTACGAGCAGTACTTC. Protein product: CASSSSIGSYEQYF.

The gene calls are TRBV11-3 and TRBJ1-5, with D uncertain. The CDR3 is made up of 16 amino acids. With 4 bases removed from V and 0 bases from J, the gap between germline ends came to 13 bases. CDR1 SGHNT and CDR2 YENEEA come from the germline V gene. The DNA for the CDR3 is TGTGCCAGCAGCTCAACCCCCGGGCATAGCAATCAGCCCCAGCATTTT. As protein: CASSSTPGHSNQPQHF.

The V gene is TRBV2, the J gene TRBJ2-2; TRBD2 might be the D (6 bases). Germline V gene lookup returns CDR1 SNHLY and CDR2 FYNNEI. V shed 3 bases and J shed 3 bases, with 11 bases lying between them. The CDR3 is made up of 15 amino acids. This CDR3 is CASSDLKRDTGELFF. The CDR3 nucleotides are TGTGCCAGCAGTGACCTTAAGCGGGACACCGGGGAGCTGTTTTTT.

In this sample, this clonotype turned up a few times. This rearrangement joins TRBV6-1 to TRBJ2-7; the match to TRBD2 covers 10 bases. Germline CDR1 and CDR2: MNHNS and SASEGT. V lost 8 bases and J lost 2; bases outside the gene matches: 9. This CDR3 region has 15 residues. The CDR3 nucleotides read TGTGCCAGCGGAGTCTTACTAGCGGGGACCTACGAGCAGTACTTC. Its protein product is CASGVLLAGTYEQYF.

The chain links TRBV24-1 to TRBJ2-5; 7 nucleotides line up with TRBD2. The CDR3 length is 16 residues. Germline-derived CDR1 and CDR2 are KGHDR and SFDVKD. Trimming cost V 3 bases and J 1 base; bases outside gene matches: 7. The CDR3 DNA sequence: TGTGCCACCAGTGATACCCAGCGGGGCCTCCAAGAGACCCAGTACTTC. This gives the protein CATSDTQRGLQETQYF.

This clonotype has just a few counts. CDR3 bases: TGTGCCAGCAGCTCTAAGGCTTGGACACTTCACGAGGAGCTGTTTTTT. This translates into CASSSKAWTLHEELFF. The rearrangement joins TRBV7-9 to TRBJ2-2; a weak D match, TRBD1 (5 bases). The CDR3 runs 16 residues. V was clipped by 4 bases and J by 10 bases, with 22 bases between them. Looked up from germline, CDR1 is SEHNR and CDR2 is FQNEAQ (reference sequence).

The V and J genes are TRBV28 and TRBJ2-1; 7 bases are shared with TRBD2. The CDR3 runs 16 residues. V trimming: 3 bases; J trimming: 3 bases; junction bases outside the gene matches: 8. CDR1 is MDHEN, CDR2 SYDVKM, per germline. In DNA, the CDR3 is TGTGCCAGCAGTTTGATTGCGGGAGTTGGCTACAATGAGCAGTTCTTC. It encodes CASSLIAGVGYNEQFF. Drawing the rest from reference TRBV28 and TRBJ2-1, the complete variable domain is DVKVTQSSRYLVKRTGEKVFLECVQDMDHENMFWYRQDPGLGLRLIYFSYDVKMKEKGDIPEGYSVSREKKERFSLILESASTNQTSMYLCASSLIAGVGYNEQFFGPGTRLTVL.

This clonotype was seen more than once but under ten times. The chain joins TRBV20-1 to TRBJ1-4; 11 nucleotides align to TRBD1. The CDR3 is 13 residues long. Germline trimming cut 5 bases from V and 8 bases from J; bases unmatched to any gene: 4. From germline, CDR1 is DFQATT and CDR2 SNEGSKA (reference sequence). The CDR3 is CSASDRGLEKLFF. In nucleotides, the CDR3 is TGCAGTGCTTCGGACAGGGGGCTCGAAAAACTGTTTTTT.

The V and J genes are TRBV2 and TRBJ2-5, with TRBD1 as a possible D gene (6 bases). V shed 3 bases and J shed 7 bases, with 18 bases lying between them. Germline loops: CDR1 SNHLY, CDR2 FYNNEI. The CDR3 sequence is 15 residues long. The DNA for the CDR3 is TGTGCCAGCAGTGAGCAGGTGACAGGTGGTGGGACCCAGTACTTC. Translating it yields CASSEQVTGGGTQYF.

This clonotype showed up just a few times. The rearrangement joins TRBV20-1 to TRBJ1-5; no reliable D call. This CDR3 region has 17 residues. Germline-derived CDR1 and CDR2 are DFQATT and SNEGSKA (reference sequence). With 1 base removed from V and 0 bases from J, the gap between germline ends came to 16 bases. CDR3 residues: CSARGAGVGFSNQPQHF. Here the CDR3 DNA reads TGCAGTGCTAGAGGGGCGGGCGTAGGGTTTAGCAATCAGCCCCAGCATTTT.

This clonotype was observed a handful of times. The junction differs from germline at one of its ends, possibly a read error. V and J are TRBV6-1 and TRBJ2-5, with 9 bases fitting TRBD1. Germline CDR1 is MNHNS and CDR2 is SASEGT. This CDR3 contains 15 residues. The CDR3 nucleotides read TGTGCCAGCAGTAAAGCCCGGACAGGGGTAGAGACCCAGTACTTC. This encodes CASSKARTGVETQYF.

The CDR3 bases are TGCAGCTCGGACGCGGGACAGGGGACCAGCGAGCAGTACTTC. This gives the protein CSSDAGQGTSEQYF. The chain has TRBV20-1 and TRBJ2-7; TRBD1 aligns across 10 bases. The CDR3 totals 14 residues. CDR1 is DFQATT and CDR2 is SNEGSKA in the germline V gene (reference sequence).

V gene TRBV7-2 combines with J gene TRBJ1-6; 10 bases are shared with TRBD1. The CDR3 spans 15 residues. V lost 3 bases and J lost 8; bases outside the gene matches: 4. Germline V gives CDR1 SGHTA, CDR2 FQGNSA. The CDR3 loop reads CASSFTTGGDSPLHF. In nucleotides, the CDR3 is TGTGCCAGCAGCTTTACGACAGGGGGCGATTCACCCCTCCACTTT. The entire variable domain, with the rest obtained from reference TRBV7-2 and TRBJ1-6, is as follows: GAGVSQSPSNKVTEKGKDVELRCDPISGHTALYWYRQSLGQGLEFLIYFQGNSAPDKSGLPSDRFSAERTGGSVSTLTIQRTQQEDSAVYLCASSFTTGGDSPLHFGNGTRLTVT.

V gene TRBV18 combines with J gene TRBJ2-7; D uncertain. Germline CDR1 reads KGHSH; CDR2 reads LQKENI. V gave up 6 bases and J gave up 2 bases, with 17 bases separating them. This CDR3 contains 15 residues. The CDR3 is CASSPSPSAPYEQYF. DNA of the CDR3: TGTGCCAGCTCGCCAAGTCCAAGCGCCCCCTACGAGCAGTACTTC.

This clonotype occurred a few times. J is TRBJ1-1 and V is TRBV2, with 8 nucleotides matching TRBD1. Germline trimming cut 6 bases from V and 3 bases from J; bases unmatched to any gene: 3. The CDR3 consists of 13 residues. Germline V gives CDR1 SNHLY, CDR2 FYNNEI. The CDR3 nucleotides are TGTGCCAGCAGACAGGGGGGTTACACTGAAGCTTTCTTT. Its translation: CASRQGGYTEAFF.

This clonotype rates as medium-sized. This chain uses TRBV6-2 or TRBV6-3 with TRBJ1-1; weak D call: TRBD1 (5 bases). The CDR3 length is 15 residues. Trimming took off 0 bases at V and 3 bases at J, with 11 bases between the two ends. CDR1 is MNHEY, CDR2 SVGEGT, per germline. As DNA, the CDR3 is TGTGCCAGCAGTTACTCGCTCGGGGGGGACACTGAAGCTTTCTTT. Protein: CASSYSLGGDTEAFF.

The chain combines TRBV10-3 with TRBJ2-7; tentative D call: TRBD2 (6 bases). This CDR3 comprises 13 residues. In germline, CDR1 is ENHRY, CDR2 SYGVKD. With 6 bases removed from V and 1 base from J, the gap between germline ends came to 10 bases. The CDR3 DNA reads TGTGCCATCAGCGGGAGAGAATCCTACGAGCAGTACTTC. Amino acids: CAISGRESYEQYF.

This clonotype appeared a few times. V and J are TRBV6-5 and TRBJ2-2; TRBD2 agrees at 16 bases. Trimming took 0 bases from V and 5 from J; bases not matched to a gene: 3. Germline CDR1 reads MNHEY; CDR2 reads SVGAGI. The CDR3 spans 18 residues. CDR3 sequence reads: CASSYSPGLAGGTGELFF. In DNA, the CDR3 is TGTGCCAGCAGTTACTCTCCGGGACTAGCGGGAGGGACCGGGGAGCTGTTTTTT.

The chain links TRBV7-2 to TRBJ2-1, with D hard to call. Per the germline V gene, CDR1 is SGHTA and CDR2 is FQGNSA. The CDR3 is 16 residues long. Trimming left V 4 bases short and J 7 bases short, with 20 bases between. The CDR3 region is CASSSPLSAITNEQFF. In DNA form, the CDR3 reads TGTGCCAGCAGCTCCCCACTATCGGCCATTACAAATGAGCAGTTCTTC.

This chain uses TRBV20-1 with TRBJ2-7, with a possible D match to TRBD2 (5 bases). The CDR3 runs to 13 residues. Germline V lookup: CDR1 DFQATT, CDR2 SNEGSKA (reference sequence). V lost 3 bases to trimming and J lost 3 bases, with 12 bases between them. In DNA form, the CDR3 reads TGCAGTGCTAGGGGAGATGCCGACTACGAGCAGTACTTC. This codes for CSARGDADYEQYF.

This chain links TRBV29-1 with TRBJ1-2, with 7 positions matching TRBD1. Germline lookup yields CDR1 SQVTM and CDR2 ANQGSEA. The CDR3 runs 13 residues. V shed 3 bases and J 7 bases; nucleotides not matched to a gene: 8. The CDR3 nucleotides are TGCAGCGTTGACCACCAGGGGGTGGGTGGCTACACCTTC. Translating gives CSVDHQGVGGYTF.